The 20 T cell receptor beta chains below all came from one sample that was sequenced in a study of blood T cell repertoires in COVID-19. TCRdb's table, derived via immunoSEQ multiplex PCR, lists solely in-frame clones and lacks some. The profile shows approximately 230,000 clones, about nine tenths of them singletons. Sample: PBMCs or T cells enriched from blood (not recorded which). The origin of the receptors is a man aged 35-49 years who had recovered from COVID-19.

This rearrangement joins TRBV2 to TRBJ2-5; 7 nucleotides agree with TRBD1. The trim removed 4 bases at V and 1 base at J, leaving 0 bases unmatched. Germline V CDR1 and CDR2: SNHLY, FYNNEI. The CDR3 totals 13 residues. CDR3 nucleotide sequence: TGTGCCAGCAGTGGGGACAGCCAAGAGACCCAGTACTTC. As protein: CASSGDSQETQYF.

This clone was detected only once. The chain employs TRBV7-2 and TRBJ2-7; D possibly corresponds to TRBD2 (7 bases). The CDR3 contains 16 residues. CDR1 and CDR2 from the germline V gene are SGHTA and FQGNSA. Trimming stripped 1 base from V and 2 bases from J, with 15 bases between. The CDR3 sequence: CASSLGGGANTYEQYF. For the CDR3, the DNA is TGTGCCAGCAGCTTAGGTGGGGGGGCCAACACCTACGAGCAGTACTTC.

The chain recombines TRBV4-1 with TRBJ2-5; 11 nucleotides line up with TRBD2. The V segment lost 1 base and the J segment 4 bases; nucleotides outside the gene matches: 2. The germline CDR1 and CDR2 sequences are MGHRA and YSYEKL. The CDR3 consists of 15 residues. Written as DNA, the CDR3 is TGCGCCAGCAGCCAAGCTAGCGGGGGGCGAGAGACCCAGTACTTC. Translation gives CASSQASGGRETQYF.

This clone was found once. In DNA, the CDR3 is TGCGCCAGCAGCTCAACAGATAACACTGAAGCTTTCTTT. Translated: CASSSTDNTEAFF. This chain connects TRBV5-1 to TRBJ1-1; no definite D call. The CDR3 consists of 13 residues. Germline lookup yields CDR1 SGHRS and CDR2 YFSETQ. Trimming removed 3 bases from V and 2 bases from J, with 8 bases in between.

The V gene is TRBV6-5, the J gene TRBJ2-7; 7 bases map to TRBD2. This CDR3 is built from 16 residues. Germline V gene data show CDR1 as MNHEY and CDR2 as SVGAGI. Unmatched junction bases numbered 11, after V lost 0 bases and J lost 6 bases. CDR3 loop: CASSYSAGVFGSEQYF. The CDR3 DNA reads as TGTGCCAGCAGTTACTCGGCGGGAGTCTTCGGGAGCGAGCAGTACTTC.

For the CDR3, the DNA is TGTGCCAGCAGTCTTAGCACAGATACGCAGTATTTT. Its protein is CASSLSTDTQYF. The chain recombines TRBV27 with TRBJ2-3, with unresolved D. Germline V gene sequence: CDR1 MNHEY, CDR2 SMNVEV (reference sequence). This CDR3 is built from 12 residues. Deletions cut 5 bases from V and 0 bases from J, with 3 bases between.

The chain uses TRBV9 and TRBJ1-3; 8 bases are shared with TRBD1. The ends lost 5 bases at V and 4 bases at J; junction bases unmatched: 5. The CDR3 is 14 amino acids. Germline loops: CDR1 SGDLS, CDR2 YYNGEE. The CDR3 DNA follows: TGTGCCAGCAGATCGACAGGGGAGGGAAACACCATATATTTT. It codes for CASRSTGEGNTIYF.

V is TRBV21-1 and J is TRBJ2-1; TRBD1, the table's D call, was not compared with the DNA. TRBV21-1 constitutes a pseudogene. The CDR3 loop spans 14 amino acids. The CDR3 region is CASRGQGSGNEQFF. In nucleotides, the CDR3 is TGTGCCAGCCGTGGGCAGGGCTCTGGGAATGAGCAGTTCTTC.

This sequence joins TRBV15 and TRBJ2-1; 12 bases fit TRBD2. CDR1 is LNHNV and CDR2 is YYDKDF in the germline V gene (reference sequence). V dropped 1 base and J dropped 4; count of bases not matched to a gene: 11. This CDR3 is 19 amino acids long. The CDR3 bases are TGTGCCACCAGCAGAGGAGCTAGCGGGGGGGGACAGAATTACAATGAGCAGTTCTTC. This gives the protein CATSRGASGGGQNYNEQFF. Using reference TRBV15 and TRBJ2-1 for the parts outside the CDR3, the full variable domain is DAMVIQNPRYQVTQFGKPVTLSCSQTLNHNVMYWYQQKSSQAPKLLFHYYDKDFNNEADTPDNFQSRRPNTSFCFLDIRSPGLGDTAMYLCATSRGASGGGQNYNEQFFGPGTRLTVL.

V gene TRBV7-9 combines with J gene TRBJ1-1; D is possibly TRBD1 (5 bases). This CDR3 region has 15 residues. CDR1 is SEHNR, CDR2 FQNEAQ, per germline (reference sequence). The V and J ends lost 4 bases and 0 bases respectively, with 12 bases between them. The CDR3 DNA sequence: TGTGCCAGCAGCTCAAACAGGATCATGAACACTGAAGCTTTCTTT. Amino acid sequence: CASSSNRIMNTEAFF. Based on the CDR3 plus reference TRBV7-9 and TRBJ1-1, the full variable domain is DTGVSQNPRHKITKRGQNVTFRCDPISEHNRLYWYRQTLGQGPEFLTYFQNEAQLEKSRLLSDRFSAERPKGSFSTLEIQRTEQGDSAMYLCASSSNRIMNTEAFFGQGTRLTVV.

The chain employs TRBV4-1 and TRBJ2-5, with 7 nucleotides matching TRBD1. V lost 3 bases, J lost 4 bases, and 8 bases stayed unmatched. CDR3 length: 15 residues. Looked up from germline, CDR1 is MGHRA and CDR2 is YSYEKL. The CDR3: CASSQRTGDSETQYF. CDR3 nucleotides: TGCGCCAGCAGCCAGAGAACAGGGGATTCAGAGACCCAGTACTTC.

The table lists this clone with a count of one. The chain links TRBV30 to TRBJ2-5, with D perhaps TRBD1 (5 bases). V was clipped by 4 bases and J by 4 bases, with 13 bases between them. Germline CDR1 reads GTSNPN; CDR2 reads SVGIG (reference sequence). This CDR3 is 13 amino acids long. CDR3 sequence: CAWKRQGGETQYF. The CDR3 DNA reads TGTGCCTGGAAGAGGCAGGGCGGAGAGACCCAGTACTTC.

This sequence joins TRBV19 and TRBJ1-2; TRBD1 agrees at 8 bases. Trimming at V came to 3 bases and at J to 4 bases, leaving 7 bases not matched to a gene. This CDR3 is 15 amino acids long. The germline CDR1 and CDR2 sequences are LNHDA and SQIVND (reference sequence). In DNA, the CDR3 is TGTGCCAGTAGTATGCTCTTTGGGACAGGCTATGGCTACACCTTC. Translation: CASSMLFGTGYGYTF.

This chain uses TRBV7-9 with TRBJ1-5; D perhaps matches TRBD1 (5 bases). The germline V gene encodes CDR1 SEHNR and CDR2 FQNEAQ (reference sequence). The CDR3 has 13 amino acids. This CDR3 reads CVSTQGYNQPQHF. For the CDR3, the DNA is TGTGTTTCCACCCAGGGTTACAATCAGCCCCAGCATTTT.

The chain couples TRBV4-2 to TRBJ1-6; TRBD1 matches at 10 bases. With V trimmed by 3 bases and J by 8 bases, 4 bases remained unmatched. This CDR3 has 15 amino acids. Germline V CDR1 and CDR2: LGHNA, YNFKEQ. CDR3 nucleotide sequence: TGTGCCAGCAGCCAGCCCGGGACAGGGGATTCACCCCTCCACTTT. Translating gives CASSQPGTGDSPLHF.

The chain employs TRBV3-1 (or the pseudogene TRBV3-2) and TRBJ2-1; 12 bases map to TRBD2. The CDR3 runs 18 residues. CDR1 LGHDT and CDR2 YNNKEL come from the germline V gene (reference sequence). Trimming removed 6 bases from V and 0 bases from J; junction bases left unmatched: 9. CDR3 sequence: CASSFGTSGRYSYNEQFF. For the CDR3, the DNA is TGTGCCAGCAGTTTTGGGACTAGCGGGCGTTACTCCTACAATGAGCAGTTCTTC.

This clone was counted a single time. V and J are TRBV19 and TRBJ1-1, with D possibly TRBD1 on 5 matching bases. The CDR3 contains 16 residues. Per germline, CDR1 LNHDA and CDR2 SQIVND (reference sequence). V was trimmed by 1 base and J by 1 base, leaving 13 bases between them. The CDR3 loop is CASSIALSGGNTEAFF. The CDR3, as DNA: TGTGCCAGTAGTATAGCACTGTCGGGGGGGAACACTGAAGCTTTCTTT.

The chain uses TRBV18 and TRBJ1-4; 9 positions match TRBD1. The CDR3 has 14 amino acids. V gave up 3 bases and J gave up 11 bases; unmatched junction bases: 7. The germline gives CDR1 KGHSH, CDR2 LQKENI. The CDR3 here is CASSPGQGKGKLFF. CDR3 DNA sequence: TGTGCCAGCTCACCGGGACAGGGAAAAGGGAAACTGTTTTTT.

The J gene is TRBJ1-3, the V gene TRBV12-3 or TRBV12-4; D is unclear. The CDR3 spans 13 residues. Trimming left V 0 bases short and J 4 bases short, with 4 bases between. The CDR3 DNA follows: TGTGCCAGCAGTTTAGCGTCGGGAAACACCATATATTTT. This gives the protein CASSLASGNTIYF.

The chain recombines TRBV5-4 with TRBJ2-7, with a weak D call TRBD1 (6 bases). CDR3 length equals 15 residues. Trimming stripped 3 bases from V and 3 bases from J, with 16 bases between. Germline lookup yields CDR1 SGHNT and CDR2 YYREEE (reference sequence). The CDR3 region has the DNA TGTGCCAGCAGCTCTGAGAGGGACACCTACTACGAGCAGTACTTC. It codes for CASSSERDTYYEQYF.